This paragraph reports one TCR beta chain. This CDR3 spans 15 amino acids. The V gene end was trimmed by 0 bases and the J gene end by 8 bases; junction bases not matched to a gene: 6. Germline V CDR1 and CDR2: GTSNPN, SVGIG (reference sequence). This record belongs to a study of blood T cell repertoires in COVID-19. The wider study: Acute and convalescent COVID-19 specimens originated in the United States, Italy and Spain. Nucleic acid was either cDNA or gDNA, and it came from T cells, B-cell-depleted T cells, or PBMCs.

The protocol was immunoSEQ multiplex PCR, while the TCRdb copy is restricted to in-frame clones and leaves out a portion. Among about 300,000 clones listed, approximately 88% were seen once. The Seattle patients joined while their infection was active and were tracked longitudinally afterward. The rearrangement links TRBV30 to TRBJ1-6; 8 bases are a match to TRBD1. Sequences were obtained from peripheral blood. The TCR originated in a woman aged 25 to 45 with COVID-19, enrolled during active disease. CDR3 sequence: CAWSVLSGGYSPLHF. The CDR3 nucleotides are TGTGCCTGGAGTGTACTGTCAGGGGGCTATTCACCCCTCCACTTT.